Sequencing of this T cell receptor (beta chain) was carried out in a study of blood T cell repertoires in COVID-19. Overall study: COVID-19 samples collected from the United States, Italy and Spain covered acute and convalescent phases. The cDNA or gDNA used as material had been derived from T cells, B-cell-depleted T cells, or PBMCs.

The count of this clone is one. The CDR3 extends over 14 amino acids. Per the germline V gene, CDR1 is MDHEN and CDR2 is SYDVKM. Trimming removed 10 bases at V and 0 bases at J, with 15 bases between. TCRdb keeps only in-frame clones here, not all; method: immunoSEQ multiplex PCR. The sample records about 200,000 clones, around 84% being singletons. The receptor was isolated from a woman over 75 with acute or convalescent COVID-19. The chain recombines TRBV28 with TRBJ1-1; D might be TRBD1 (5 bases). Sequenced: peripheral blood. In DNA, the CDR3 is TGTGCCACCGGAGGGGAATTCATGAACACTGAAGCTTTCTTT. This gives the protein CATGGEFMNTEAFF.